A selection of T cell receptor beta chains follows, all from one sample in a study of blood T cell repertoires in COVID-19. Sequenced by immunoSEQ multiplex PCR; TCRdb stores in-frame clones only, minus some. Here the sample spans about 440,000 clones, 90% being singletons. The sample consisted of PBMCs or T cells enriched from blood (not recorded which). Receptors originate from a man aged 18 to 30 who had recovered from COVID-19. Each CDR3 is given with its conserved first and last residue. D genes are given only for firm matches. Clone size is not always given. Where it is, it says once, few, many or a class for expanded clones.

>TRBJ1-1|TRBV19|once|-
CASSIEADTEAFF
TGTGCCAGTAGTATAGAGGCCGACACTGAAGCTTTCTTT
>TRBJ2-2|TRBV19|-|TRBD1
CASSIGRDRTTGELFF
TGTGCCAGTAGTATAGGCCGGGACAGAACCACCGGGGAGCTGTTTTTT
>TRBJ1-1|TRBV3-1/TRBV3-2|-|-
CASSQGSGIAEAFF
TGTGCCAGCAGCCAAGGATCGGGTATCGCTGAAGCTTTCTTT
>TRBJ1-6|TRBV27|-|TRBD1
CASSLDRGNSPLHF
TGTGCCAGCAGTTTGGACAGGGGTAATTCACCCCTCCACTTT
>TRBJ1-1|TRBV20-1|few|-
CRAAAPFF
TGCAGGGCCGCTGCCCCTTTCTTT
>TRBJ2-1|TRBV24-1|once|TRBD1
CATIQDRGESYNEQFF
TGTGCCACGATCCAAGACAGGGGAGAGTCCTACAATGAGCAGTTCTTC
>TRBJ2-7|TRBV29-1|-|TRBD2
CSVAPRVAGGLTYEQYF
TGCAGCGTTGCCCCCCGGGTAGCGGGAGGGCTCACCTACGAGCAGTACTTC
>TRBJ2-1|TRBV18|-|TRBD2
CASSLAGDNEQFF
TGTGCCAGCTCGCTAGCGGGGGATAATGAGCAGTTCTTC
>TRBJ2-2|TRBV9|-|-
CASSVASLTGELFF
TGTGCCAGCAGCGTAGCTTCCCTGACCGGGGAGCTGTTTTTT
>TRBJ2-7|TRBV18|-|TRBD2
CASSEGTSGGNEQYF
TGTGCCAGCTCAGAAGGGACTAGCGGGGGGAACGAGCAGTACTTC
>TRBJ1-1|TRBV5-1|-|TRBD1
CASSRDRGGYRAFF
TGCGCCAGCAGTCGAGACAGGGGAGGGTATCGGGCTTTCTTT
>TRBJ1-1|TRBV28|-|-
CASSLVRVAFF
TGTGCCAGCAGTTTGGTCAGGGTGGCTTTCTTT
>TRBJ1-5|TRBV27|-|-
CASSLLAVNQPQHF
TGTGCCAGCAGTTTACTGGCAGTCAATCAGCCCCAGCATTTT
>TRBJ1-4|TRBV11-2|-|-
CASSLDRGEKLFF
TGTGCCAGCAGCTTAGATCGAGGGGAAAAACTGTTTTTT
>TRBJ2-1|TRBV13|-|TRBD2
CASSLAGLAGEDNEQFF
TGTGCCAGCAGCTTAGCCGGACTAGCGGGAGAGGACAATGAGCAGTTCTTC